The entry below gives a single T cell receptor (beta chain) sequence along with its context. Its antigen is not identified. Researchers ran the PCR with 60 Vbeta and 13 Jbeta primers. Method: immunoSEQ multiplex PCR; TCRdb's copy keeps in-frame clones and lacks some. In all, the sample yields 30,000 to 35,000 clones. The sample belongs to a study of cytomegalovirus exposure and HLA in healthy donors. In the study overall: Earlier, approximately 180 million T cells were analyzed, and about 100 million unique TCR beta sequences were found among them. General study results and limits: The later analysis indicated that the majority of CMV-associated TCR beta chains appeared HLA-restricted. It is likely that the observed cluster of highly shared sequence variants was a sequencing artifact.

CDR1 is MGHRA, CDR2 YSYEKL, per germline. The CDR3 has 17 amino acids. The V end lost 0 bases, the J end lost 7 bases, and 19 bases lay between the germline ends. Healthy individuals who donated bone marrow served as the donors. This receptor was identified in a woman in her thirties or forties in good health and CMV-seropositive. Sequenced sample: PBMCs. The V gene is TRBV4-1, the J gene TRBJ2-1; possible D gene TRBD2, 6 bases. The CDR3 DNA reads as TGCGCCAGCAGCCAAGAGGTCGCTAGAGGGAGGAGGAATGAGCAGTTCTTC. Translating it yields CASSQEVARGRRNEQFF.